The next 7 T cell receptor beta chains were all read from a single sample in a study of blood T cells in healthy people across ages. A second about 6 to 12 cycle PCR used barcoded and J-beta primers. TCRdb re-called the 5' RACE reads with MiXCR, one entry per CDR3 protein. The sample yields over 950,000 distinct CDR3 sequences, approximately 38% seen once. Sequences were obtained from blood. These receptors originate from a young man in good health.

This clonotype was seen more than once but under ten times. The rearrangement joins TRBV12-3 or TRBV12-4 to TRBJ2-5; 9 bases fit TRBD2. The trim removed 8 bases at V and 5 bases at J, leaving 9 bases unmatched. This CDR3 has 14 amino acids. CDR3 nucleotides: TGTGCCAGCGGAAACCGCGGGGGGGAGGAGACCCAGTACTTC. Amino acid sequence: CASGNRGGEETQYF.

The sample holds a few counts of this clonotype. The CDR3: CASSPEVYPGETEAFF. CDR3 bases: TGCGCCAGCAGCCCGGAGGTTTATCCAGGGGAAACTGAAGCTTTCTTT. The chain has TRBV5-1 and TRBJ1-1; tentative D call: TRBD1 (6 bases). With 4 bases removed from V and 5 bases from J, the gap between germline ends came to 21 bases. CDR3 length equals 16 residues. From germline, CDR1 is SGHRS and CDR2 YFSETQ.

The chain recombines TRBV6-2 or TRBV6-3 with TRBJ2-3; D assignment may be TRBD1 or TRBD2 (5 bases each). The V end lost 7 bases, the J end lost 7 bases, and 21 bases lay between the germline ends. Germline CDR1 is MNHEY and CDR2 is SVGEGT. CDR3 length: 15 residues. As DNA, the CDR3 is TGTGCCAGCATCCCTACCTGGGACCCCAGAAATACGCAGTATTTT. This sequence encodes CASIPTWDPRNTQYF.

This clonotype has just a few counts. This chain connects TRBV6-6 to TRBJ1-5, with D hard to call. V was trimmed by 0 bases and J by 4 bases, leaving 10 bases between them. The germline V gene has CDR1 MNHNY and CDR2 SVGAGI (reference sequence). This CDR3 comprises 15 residues. CDR3 in amino acids: CASSYSVVRNQPQHF. The CDR3 DNA sequence: TGTGCCAGCAGTTACTCTGTGGTCCGGAATCAGCCCCAGCATTTT.

V and J are TRBV6-2 or TRBV6-3 and TRBJ2-3, with D possibly being TRBD2 (6 bases). The V gene's germline CDR1 is MNHEY and CDR2 SVGEGT. V was shortened by 8 bases and J by 6 bases, with 12 bases between the two germline ends. The CDR3 extends over 12 amino acids. Here the CDR3 DNA reads TGTGCCAGCGGTCGGGAGTGGGATACGCAGTATTTT. Its protein product is CASGREWDTQYF.

This chain uses TRBV4-1 with TRBJ1-2; TRBD1 agrees at 9 bases. V trimming: 11 bases; J trimming: 7 bases; junction bases outside the gene matches: 14. Germline values: CDR1 MGHRA, CDR2 YSYEKL. The CDR3 spans 14 residues. The CDR3 region has the DNA TGCGCCGCAGGAGCGGGACAGGGAGGTGTTGGCTACACCTTC. Its translation: CAAGAGQGGVGYTF.

This clonotype was seen a handful of times. This chain joins TRBV11-2 and TRBJ2-5; D uncertain. CDR1 is SGHAT and CDR2 is FQNNGV in the germline V gene. The CDR3 length is 15 residues. V lost 0 bases, J lost 4 bases, and 12 bases lay in between. Here the CDR3 reads CASSLERMSLETQYF. The CDR3 nucleotides read TGTGCCAGCAGCTTAGAGAGAATGAGTCTAGAGACCCAGTACTTC.